This TCR beta chain is drawn from a study of read filtering for tumor transcriptome and immune sequencing. Study-wide context: IR-seq gave about 3.5 to 10.27 million TCR reads per sample; RNA-seq gave roughly 80 to 1273. Study findings and constraints: Single-read clonotypes: roughly 81% of IR-seq clonotypes (around 3.5% of reads), about 70% of RNA-seq clonotypes (roughly 49% of reads). IR-seq captured clonotypes deeper and more reliably than RNA-seq.

Germline CDR1 is MDHEN and CDR2 is SYDVKM. The CDR3 is 13 residues long. V dropped 11 bases and J dropped 8 bases, with 21 bases sitting between them. Molecular barcoded adaptors covering alpha/delta and beta/gamma chains were used on approximately 400 ng RNA. MiXCR was run by TCRdb on the reads, yielding one entry per CDR3 protein. The profile shows roughly 67,000 distinct CDR3 sequences, around 20% of them singletons. This clonotype came up many times. Its antigen is not known. The material sequenced was a population of CD138-negative cells sorted from bone marrow. The chain has TRBV28 and TRBJ1-1; possibly TRBD1 for D (6 bases). This TCR came from a donor at least 40 years old with multiple myeloma. CDR3 amino acids: CAARRGAQKEAFF. For the CDR3, the DNA is TGTGCCGCACGAAGGGGGGCACAGAAAGAAGCTTTCTTT. The full variable domain, completed using reference TRBV28 and TRBJ1-1, is DVKVTQSSRYLVKRTGEKVFLECVQDMDHENMFWYRQDPGLGLRLIYFSYDVKMKEKGDIPEGYSVSREKKERFSLILESASTNQTSMYLCAARRGAQKEAFFGQGTRLTVV.